This T cell receptor beta chain was found in a study of Graves' ophthalmopathy and Graves' hyperthyroidism. V was pared by 8 bases and J by 2 bases, with 9 bases between. The CDR3 contains 12 residues. CDR1 and CDR2 from the germline V gene are GTSNPN and SVGIG (reference sequence). Amplification from RNA transcripts yielded the TCR beta CDR3 regions. First-round RT-PCR employed HTBI primers, with a second-round multiplex PCR after it. TCRdb re-derived calls from the multiplex PCR reads in MiXCR, one entry per CDR3 protein. Altogether about half a million distinct CDR3 sequences are present, around an eighth being singletons, with the ten largest covering over 8%. This clonotype was counted between two and nine times.

The sample taken for sequencing was blood. This TCR came from a woman aged 25 to 39 with Graves' ophthalmopathy. The rearrangement uses TRBV30 and TRBJ2-2; tentatively, D is TRBD2 (5 bases). This chain's CDR3 is CAQSGNTGELFF. CDR3 nucleotides: TGTGCCCAATCGGGAAACACCGGGGAGCTGTTTTTT.